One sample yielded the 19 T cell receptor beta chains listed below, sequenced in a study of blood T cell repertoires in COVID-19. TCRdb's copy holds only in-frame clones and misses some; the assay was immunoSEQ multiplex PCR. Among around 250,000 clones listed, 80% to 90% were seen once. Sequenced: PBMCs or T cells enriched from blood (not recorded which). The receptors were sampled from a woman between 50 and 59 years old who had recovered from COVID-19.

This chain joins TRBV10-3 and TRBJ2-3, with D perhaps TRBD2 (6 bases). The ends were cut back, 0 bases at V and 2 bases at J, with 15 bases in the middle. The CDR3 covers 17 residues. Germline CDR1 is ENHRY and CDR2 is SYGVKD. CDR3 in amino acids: CAISESEAGGATDTQYF. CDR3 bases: TGTGCCATCAGTGAGTCGGAAGCGGGCGGGGCCACAGATACGCAGTATTTT.

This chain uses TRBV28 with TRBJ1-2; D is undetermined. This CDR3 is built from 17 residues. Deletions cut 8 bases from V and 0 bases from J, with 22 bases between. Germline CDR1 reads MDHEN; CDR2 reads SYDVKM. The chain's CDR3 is CASFGIEQPYPNYGYTF. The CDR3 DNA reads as TGTGCCAGCTTTGGTATTGAACAGCCCTACCCTAACTATGGCTACACCTTC.

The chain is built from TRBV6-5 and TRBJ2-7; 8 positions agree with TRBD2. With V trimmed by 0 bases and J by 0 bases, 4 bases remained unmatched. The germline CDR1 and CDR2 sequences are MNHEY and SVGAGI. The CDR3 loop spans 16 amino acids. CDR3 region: CASSYSRLASSYEQYF. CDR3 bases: TGTGCCAGCAGTTACTCGAGACTAGCGTCCTCCTACGAGCAGTACTTC.

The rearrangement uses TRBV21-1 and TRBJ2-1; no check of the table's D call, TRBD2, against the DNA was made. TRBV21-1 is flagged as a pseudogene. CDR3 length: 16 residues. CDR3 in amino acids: CASSKPLAGVWNEQFF. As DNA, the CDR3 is TGTGCCAGCAGCAAACCGCTAGCGGGAGTATGGAATGAGCAGTTCTTC.

This CDR3 is CASMPTRAGFVSNTGELFF. CDR3 bases: TGTGCCAGTATGCCTACTCGGGCAGGGTTTGTCTCGAACACCGGGGAGCTGTTTTTT. The rearrangement joins TRBV19 to TRBJ2-2, with D possibly TRBD1 on 5 matching bases. The germline CDR1 and CDR2 sequences are LNHDA and SQIVND (reference sequence). The CDR3 consists of 19 residues. Trimming stripped 7 bases from V and 0 bases from J, with 24 bases between.

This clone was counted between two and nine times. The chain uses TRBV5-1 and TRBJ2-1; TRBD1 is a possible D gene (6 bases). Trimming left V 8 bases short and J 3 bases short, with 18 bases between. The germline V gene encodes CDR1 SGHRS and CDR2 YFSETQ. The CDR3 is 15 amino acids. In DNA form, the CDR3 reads TGCGCCAGTCATGAACAGGGCCCCTACTACAATGAGCAGTTCTTC. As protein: CASHEQGPYYNEQFF. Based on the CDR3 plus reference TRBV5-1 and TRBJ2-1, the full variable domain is KAGVTQTPRYLIKTRGQQVTLSCSPISGHRSVSWYQQTPGQGLQFLFEYFSETQRNKGNFPGRFSGRQFSNSRSEMNVSTLELGDSALYLCASHEQGPYYNEQFFGPGTRLTVL.

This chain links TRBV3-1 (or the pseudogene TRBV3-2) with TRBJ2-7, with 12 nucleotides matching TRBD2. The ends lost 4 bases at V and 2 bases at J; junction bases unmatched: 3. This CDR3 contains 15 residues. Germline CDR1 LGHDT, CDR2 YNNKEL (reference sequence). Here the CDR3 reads CASSRGLAGTYEQYF. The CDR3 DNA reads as TGTGCCAGCAGCCGAGGACTAGCGGGGACCTACGAGCAGTACTTC.

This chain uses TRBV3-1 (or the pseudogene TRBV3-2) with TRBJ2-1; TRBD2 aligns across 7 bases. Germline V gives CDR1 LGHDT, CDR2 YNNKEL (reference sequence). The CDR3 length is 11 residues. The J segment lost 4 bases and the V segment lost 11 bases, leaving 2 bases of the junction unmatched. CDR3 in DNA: TGTGCCGCAGCGGGGTACAATGAGCAGTTCTTC. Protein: CAAAGYNEQFF.

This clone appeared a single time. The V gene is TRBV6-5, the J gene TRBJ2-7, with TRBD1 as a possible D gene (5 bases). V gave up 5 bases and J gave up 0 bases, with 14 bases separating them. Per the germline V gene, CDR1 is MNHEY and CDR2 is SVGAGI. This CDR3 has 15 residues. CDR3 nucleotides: TGTGCCAGCAGTCACAGGTCGGACACCTCCTACGAGCAGTACTTC. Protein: CASSHRSDTSYEQYF.

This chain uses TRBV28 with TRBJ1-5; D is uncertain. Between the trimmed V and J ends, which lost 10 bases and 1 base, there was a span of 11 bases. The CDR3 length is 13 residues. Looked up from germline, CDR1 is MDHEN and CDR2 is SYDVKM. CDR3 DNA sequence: TGTGCCACCAAGCGGGTAAGCAATCAGCCCCAGCATTTT. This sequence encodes CATKRVSNQPQHF.

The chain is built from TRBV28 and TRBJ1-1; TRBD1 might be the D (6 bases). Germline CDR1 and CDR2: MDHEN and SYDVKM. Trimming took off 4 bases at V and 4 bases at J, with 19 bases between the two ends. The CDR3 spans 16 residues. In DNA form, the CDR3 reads TGTGCCAGCAGTTCCGGGAAGGCGTTGGGGGCCACTGAAGCTTTCTTT. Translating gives CASSSGKALGATEAFF.

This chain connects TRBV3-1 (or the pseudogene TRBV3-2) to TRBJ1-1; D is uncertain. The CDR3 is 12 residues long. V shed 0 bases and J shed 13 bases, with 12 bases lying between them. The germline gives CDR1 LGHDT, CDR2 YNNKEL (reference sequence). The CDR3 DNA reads TGTGCCAGCAGCCAAGATACCCGAGGTCTTTTCTTT. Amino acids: CASSQDTRGLFF.

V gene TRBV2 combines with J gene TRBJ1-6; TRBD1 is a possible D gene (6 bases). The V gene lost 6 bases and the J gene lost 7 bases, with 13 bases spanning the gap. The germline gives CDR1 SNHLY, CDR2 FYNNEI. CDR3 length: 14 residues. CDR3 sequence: CASSPGTNNSPLHF. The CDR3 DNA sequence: TGTGCCAGCAGCCCCGGGACAAACAATTCACCCCTCCACTTT.

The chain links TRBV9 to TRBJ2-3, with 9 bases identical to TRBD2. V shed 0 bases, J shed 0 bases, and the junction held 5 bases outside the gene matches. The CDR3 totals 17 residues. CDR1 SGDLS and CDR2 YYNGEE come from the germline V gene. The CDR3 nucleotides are TGTGCCAGCAGCGTAGCTACACTAGCGGGTAGCACAGATACGCAGTATTTT. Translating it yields CASSVATLAGSTDTQYF.

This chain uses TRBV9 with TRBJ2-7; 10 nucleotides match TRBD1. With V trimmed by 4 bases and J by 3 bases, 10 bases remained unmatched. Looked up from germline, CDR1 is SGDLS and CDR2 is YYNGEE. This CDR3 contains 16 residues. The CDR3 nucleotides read TGTGCCAGCAGCCCGTACCCCGGGACAGGGGTCTACGAGCAGTACTTC. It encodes CASSPYPGTGVYEQYF. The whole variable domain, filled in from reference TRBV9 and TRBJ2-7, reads DSGVTQTPKHLITATGQRVTLRCSPRSGDLSVYWYQQSLDQGLQFLIQYYNGEERAKGNILERFSAQQFPDLHSELNLSSLELGDSALYFCASSPYPGTGVYEQYFGPGTRLTVT.

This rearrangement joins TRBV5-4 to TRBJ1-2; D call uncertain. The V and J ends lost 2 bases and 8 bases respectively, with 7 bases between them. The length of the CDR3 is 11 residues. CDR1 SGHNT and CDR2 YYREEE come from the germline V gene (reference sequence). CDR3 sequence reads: CASSLDSGYTF. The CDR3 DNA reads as TGTGCCAGCAGCTTAGACTCGGGCTACACCTTC.

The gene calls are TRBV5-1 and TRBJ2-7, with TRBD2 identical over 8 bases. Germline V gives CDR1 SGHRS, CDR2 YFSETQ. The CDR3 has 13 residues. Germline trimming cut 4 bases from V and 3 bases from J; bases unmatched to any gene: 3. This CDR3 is CASSAGLVYEQYF. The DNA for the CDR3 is TGCGCCAGCAGCGCGGGACTAGTCTACGAGCAGTACTTC.

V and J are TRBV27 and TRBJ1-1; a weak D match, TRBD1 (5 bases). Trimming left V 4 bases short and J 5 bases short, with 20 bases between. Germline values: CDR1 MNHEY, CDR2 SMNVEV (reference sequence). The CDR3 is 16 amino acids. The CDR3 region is CASSSPHRLEGTEAFF. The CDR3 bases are TGTGCCAGCAGTTCCCCACACCGACTAGAGGGGACTGAAGCTTTCTTT.

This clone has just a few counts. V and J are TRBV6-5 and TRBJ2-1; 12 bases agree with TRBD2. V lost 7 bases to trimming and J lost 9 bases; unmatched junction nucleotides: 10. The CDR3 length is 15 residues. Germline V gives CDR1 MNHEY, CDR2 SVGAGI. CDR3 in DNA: TGTGCCAGCAAGCTTGGGCTAGCGGGAGGGAGTGAGCAGTTCTTC. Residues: CASKLGLAGGSEQFF.